This T cell receptor beta chain was retrieved from a study of naive and memory T cell subsets. Study results and limitations: Potentially, T cell activation and differentiation skew this RNA-based measurement.

This CDR3 spans 15 amino acids. CDR1 is SGHTA and CDR2 is FQGNSA in the germline V gene. V lost 5 bases, J lost 8 bases, and 13 bases stayed unmatched. The table lists this clonotype with a few counts. Antigen specificity is unknown. The library had UMIs added by 3' ligation of an oligonucleotide to TCR cDNA. The SP2 primer and nested alpha and beta constant region primers amplified ligated cDNA in four rounds. For blood and skin samples, reverse transcription used TCR alpha and beta constant primers. TCRdb reanalysed the 5' RACE reads using MiXCR and keeps one entry per CDR3 protein. The repertoire consists of 30,000 or so distinct CDR3 sequences, with roughly a sixth occurring once and the leading ten covering 2.6%.

V and J are TRBV7-2 and TRBJ2-7; 9 bases line up with TRBD2. The TCR originated in a female donor in good health. CDR3 protein: CASSLSGGTPTKQYF. The CDR3, as DNA: TGTGCCAGCAGCCTCAGCGGGGGGACTCCTACGAAGCAGTACTTC.